This T cell receptor (beta chain) was recorded in a study of blood T cell repertoires in COVID-19 (dated by TCRdb to about 2020). Regarding the complete study: Samples covering the acute and convalescent phases of COVID-19 were provided by collaborators in the United States, Italy and Spain. The prospective study material was composed of cDNA or gDNA derived from T cells, B-cell-depleted T cells, or PBMCs. Deeply sampled blood TCRbeta repertoires from subjects exposed to, actively infected with, or recovered from COVID-19 were included in the dataset. The repertoires were released in a freely available public database meant as a resource for research on the immune response to SARS-CoV-2. The samples were drawn from two sources: the first 160 participants of the ongoing ImmuneRACE study, and 1,200 or so subjects contributed by 6 global collaborators. The sample metadata nearly always contained a de-identified subject ID, COVID-19 status, age in years and sex. Where available, HLA class I and class II types were taken from metadata supplied by the sample provider and were not determined by assay-based typing. General conclusions and limits of the study: How much clinical and demographic metadata was included differed by source and by participant, and the metadata was provided uncurated.

The collaborating institutions used their own protocols to collect whole blood in K2EDTA tubes. For TCRbeta analysis, collaborators shipped samples as frozen whole blood, isolated PBMCs, or DNA extracted from either of those sample types. TCRbeta CDR3 regions were amplified from genomic DNA using the immunoSEQ Assay, a bias-controlled multiplex PCR. The paper's data handling went like this. Within the assay, amplification of reference gene primers was used to estimate how many nucleated cells each sample contained. To quantify the absolute abundance of each unique TCRbeta CDR3 rearrangement, sequence reads were collapsed and filtered. For each sample, productive Simpson clonality was calculated as the square root of Simpson's diversity index over productive rearrangements. TCRdb stores this immuneACCESS table with in-frame sequences only. Part of the clones is absent; in the studies checked, under half of the shortfall reflects unresolved V genes, and no reason is known for the rest. V and J calls plus clone size are reproduced from that table; the DNA served to infer D and trimming. Across this sample there are about 210,000 clones, with 92% seen only once. The ten largest clones add up to approximately 1.2% of the sample.

The germline V gene yields SGHDN for CDR1 and FVKESK for CDR2. Inclusive of the bounding cysteine and phenylalanine, the CDR3 is 15 residues long. The entry retains the CDR3 DNA only, 45 bases that are in frame from base 1. The V end gives up 3 bases and the J end 6 bases, leaving 10 bases in the junction not matched to a gene. This clone came up a few times. It lacks a known antigen. Per-base qualities were not stored, and no clone one base away is much larger. Sequenced: peripheral blood. This TCR came from a young man with acute or convalescent COVID-19. Recombination linked TRBV14 to TRBJ2-7; the central 8 bases match TRBD2. The DNA sequence reads TGTGCCAGCAGCCAGACCCGGGGGGGTATGGGCGAGCAGTACTTC. Translated, it gives CASSQTRGGMGEQYF.